The 29 T cell receptor beta chains below all came from one sample that was sequenced in a study of T cells in Graves' hyperthyroidism and ophthalmopathy. TCR beta CDR3 regions were amplified from RNA. The HTBI primer set was used in a first-round RT-PCR of the TCR CDR3. MiXCR was run by TCRdb on the multiplex PCR reads, yielding one entry per CDR3 protein. The sample includes under 250,000 distinct CDR3 sequences, roughly 15% seen only once; the top ten take approximately 50%. Sequencing was performed on blood. The receptors come from a man over 45 with Graves' hyperthyroidism.

There are many counts of this clonotype. The V call is TRBV12-3 or TRBV12-4, the J call TRBJ1-2, with D possibly matching TRBD1 (6 bases). This CDR3 is 17 amino acids long. Trimming removed 3 bases at V and 1 base at J, with 18 bases between. The CDR3 reads CASSFRRDIGINYGYTF. The CDR3 nucleotides are TGTGCCAGCAGTTTTCGGCGGGACATAGGAATTAACTATGGCTACACCTTC.

The rearrangement links TRBV11-2 to TRBJ1-5, with no clear D. Looked up from germline, CDR1 is SGHAT and CDR2 is FQNNGV. This CDR3 has 15 residues. Trimming removed 1 base from V and 4 bases from J, with 11 bases in between. The CDR3 region has the DNA TGTGCCAGCAGCTTAGGAGGCTGGGGTAATCAGCCCCAGCATTTT. This codes for CASSLGGWGNQPQHF.

This clonotype was counted at least ten times. This chain joins TRBV9 and TRBJ1-5, with D possibly TRBD1 on 5 matching bases. V gave up 4 bases and J gave up 0 bases, with 8 bases separating them. The CDR3 contains 14 residues. Germline CDR1 SGDLS, CDR2 YYNGEE. CDR3 residues: CASSRGVSNQPQHF. DNA of the CDR3: TGTGCCAGCAGCAGAGGGGTTAGCAATCAGCCCCAGCATTTT. The full variable domain, its missing parts supplied by reference TRBV9 and TRBJ1-5, is DSGVTQTPKHLITATGQRVTLRCSPRSGDLSVYWYQQSLDQGLQFLIQYYNGEERAKGNILERFSAQQFPDLHSELNLSSLELGDSALYFCASSRGVSNQPQHFGDGTRLSIL.

The rearrangement links TRBV5-1 to TRBJ1-3; no reliable D call. This CDR3 has 15 residues. Germline CDR1 and CDR2: SGHRS and YFSETQ. Deletions cut 0 bases from V and 0 bases from J, with 7 bases between. DNA for the CDR3: TGCGCCAGCAGCTTGGCCATATCCTCTGGAAACACCATATATTTT. Translation: CASSLAISSGNTIYF. The full variable domain, with the rest looked up from reference TRBV5-1 and TRBJ1-3, is KAGVTQTPRYLIKTRGQQVTLSCSPISGHRSVSWYQQTPGQGLQFLFEYFSETQRNKGNFPGRFSGRQFSNSRSEMNVSTLELGDSALYLCASSLAISSGNTIYFGEGSWLTVV.

The chain joins TRBV6-1 to TRBJ2-2; D perhaps matches TRBD1 (5 bases). The ends were cut back, 5 bases at V and 3 bases at J, with 10 bases in the middle. Germline V gene lookup returns CDR1 MNHNS and CDR2 SASEGT. The CDR3 sequence is 14 residues long. The CDR3 DNA reads as TGTGCCAGCAGTTCCCCCAGGGACACCGGGGAGCTGTTTTTT. This translates into CASSSPRDTGELFF.

V is TRBV20-1 and J is TRBJ1-6, with TRBD1 matching over 9 bases. The V gene's germline CDR1 is DFQATT and CDR2 SNEGSKA (reference sequence). The CDR3 extends over 15 amino acids. J gave up 5 bases and V 6 bases, and 8 bases lay outside the gene matches. The CDR3 region has the DNA TGCAGTGCCCCGACAGGGGGTCTAGATAATTCACCCCTCCACTTT. Translating gives CSAPTGGLDNSPLHF.

This clonotype was counted between two and nine times. The chain couples TRBV20-1 to TRBJ2-1, with 9 positions matching TRBD2. There are 16 residues in the CDR3. V was clipped by 1 base and J by 4 bases; unmatched bases: 8. Germline V lookup: CDR1 DFQATT, CDR2 SNEGSKA (reference sequence). CDR3 loop: CSARGGASGVYNEQFF. CDR3 nucleotide sequence: TGCAGTGCTAGAGGGGGGGCTAGCGGGGTTTACAATGAGCAGTTCTTC.

Many counts were recorded for this clonotype. The chain carries TRBV7-2 and TRBJ1-2; D remains ambiguous. Trimming removed 5 bases at V and 2 bases at J, with 9 bases between. Germline CDR1 reads SGHTA; CDR2 reads FQGNSA. The CDR3 spans 13 residues. This CDR3 reads CASSPRPNYGYTF. DNA of the CDR3: TGTGCCAGCAGCCCACGACCGAACTATGGCTACACCTTC.

This clonotype was found many times. This rearrangement joins TRBV28 to TRBJ1-5; a possible D gene is TRBD1 (5 bases). The CDR3 totals 16 residues. Germline V gene sequence: CDR1 MDHEN, CDR2 SYDVKM. The V end lost 3 bases, the J end lost 1 base, and 13 bases lay between the germline ends. CDR3 nucleotide sequence: TGTGCCAGCAGTTTGCCGGGACTGGGGAGCAATCAGCCCCAGCATTTT. It is translated as CASSLPGLGSNQPQHF. Drawing the rest from reference TRBV28 and TRBJ1-5, the complete variable domain is DVKVTQSSRYLVKRTGEKVFLECVQDMDHENMFWYRQDPGLGLRLIYFSYDVKMKEKGDIPEGYSVSREKKERFSLILESASTNQTSMYLCASSLPGLGSNQPQHFGDGTRLSIL.

This clonotype has just a few counts. The chain couples TRBV20-1 to TRBJ1-6; weak D call: TRBD1 (6 bases). Trimming took off 5 bases at V and 3 bases at J, with 11 bases between the two ends. The CDR3 covers 14 residues. The germline V gene has CDR1 DFQATT and CDR2 SNEGSKA (reference sequence). CDR3 sequence (DNA): TGCAGTGCTGAGGGGGGATTCTATAATTCACCCCTCCACTTT. This encodes CSAEGGFYNSPLHF.

A few counts support this clonotype. CDR3 loop: CASSETNLEQFF. CDR3 in DNA: TGTGCCAGCAGTGAAACTAATTTGGAGCAGTTCTTC. The chain has TRBV2 and TRBJ2-1; D remains unclear. The CDR3 is made up of 12 amino acids. Per germline, CDR1 SNHLY and CDR2 FYNNEI. Trimming took off 2 bases at V and 10 bases at J, with 9 bases between the two ends.

This clonotype was observed many times. One junction end does not reproduce the germline sequence, and a read error may be involved. The chain employs TRBV11-2 and TRBJ1-1; no firm D call. This CDR3 has 13 amino acids. Germline values: CDR1 SGHAT, CDR2 FQNNGV. CDR3 in amino acids: CASRFRTDTEAFF. In DNA form, the CDR3 reads TGTGCCAGCCGCTTCAGGACGGACACTGAAGCTTTCTTT.

V usage is TRBV19 and J usage is TRBJ2-5; D remains unclear. This CDR3 spans 12 amino acids. Looked up from germline, CDR1 is LNHDA and CDR2 is SQIVND (reference sequence). The V gene lost 7 bases and the J gene lost 6 bases, with 12 bases spanning the gap. This CDR3 is CASIRLMKTQYF. CDR3 nucleotide sequence: TGTGCCAGTATTCGACTCATGAAGACCCAGTACTTC.

This clonotype was seen many times. The gene calls are TRBV14 and TRBJ2-2, with 7 bases aligning to TRBD1. Germline CDR1 is SGHDN and CDR2 is FVKESK. This CDR3 has 15 amino acids. The trim removed 3 bases at V and 6 bases at J, leaving 7 bases unmatched. CDR3 DNA sequence: TGTGCCAGCAGCCATCGCTGGACAGGAGCCGGGGAGCTGTTTTTT. Protein: CASSHRWTGAGELFF.

This clonotype was seen ten or more times. V gene TRBV6-5 combines with J gene TRBJ2-5, with 7 bases matching TRBD2. The CDR3 contains 15 residues. V lost 2 bases, J lost 5 bases, and 8 bases stayed unmatched. Germline CDR1 MNHEY, CDR2 SVGAGI. CDR3 loop: CASSYASGVAETQYF. The CDR3 DNA reads TGTGCCAGCAGTTACGCTAGCGGCGTTGCTGAGACCCAGTACTTC.

The V gene is TRBV11-3, the J gene TRBJ2-7; 7 bases are shared with TRBD1. CDR3 length equals 15 residues. CDR1 SGHNT and CDR2 YENEEA come from the germline V gene. V shed 3 bases, J shed 0 bases, and the junction held 5 bases outside the gene matches. CDR3 bases: TGTGCCAGCAGCTTCACGGGACAGCCCTCCTACGAGCAGTACTTC. Amino acid sequence: CASSFTGQPSYEQYF.

This clonotype came up many times. This chain uses TRBV12-3 or TRBV12-4 with TRBJ1-1, with D perhaps matching TRBD1 (5 bases). Trimming removed 3 bases from V and 0 bases from J, with 5 bases in between. This CDR3 spans 13 amino acids. The CDR3 region is CASSFRVNTEAFF. In DNA, the CDR3 is TGTGCCAGCAGTTTCAGGGTGAACACTGAAGCTTTCTTT.

This clonotype was counted between two and nine times. This chain joins TRBV7-9 and TRBJ2-3, with TRBD1 identical over 7 bases. The CDR3 has 15 residues. The V segment lost 8 bases and the J segment 2 bases; nucleotides outside the gene matches: 10. Germline V gene data show CDR1 as SEHNR and CDR2 as FQNEAQ (reference sequence). CDR3 in amino acids: CASGPPGQNTDTQYF. The DNA for the CDR3 is TGTGCCAGCGGCCCACCGGGACAGAACACAGATACGCAGTATTTT.

V and J are TRBV2 and TRBJ2-7; D is unclear. V lost 7 bases, J lost 0 bases, and 7 bases lay in between. CDR3 length: 12 residues. Germline CDR1 SNHLY, CDR2 FYNNEI. The CDR3 spells CASTTDSYEQYF. In nucleotides, the CDR3 is TGTGCCAGCACTACAGACTCCTACGAGCAGTACTTC.

This clonotype was seen more than once but under ten times. The chain couples TRBV24-1 to TRBJ2-1; 9 bases match TRBD1. CDR3 size: 16 residues. Germline V gene lookup returns CDR1 KGHDR and CDR2 SFDVKD. Trimming at V came to 4 bases and at J to 10 bases, leaving 13 bases not matched to a gene. CDR3 coding DNA: TGTGCCACCAGTGAAGCGATGGGACAGGGCTGGACCGAGCAGTTCTTC. This gives the protein CATSEAMGQGWTEQFF.

This clonotype was observed at least ten times. J is TRBJ1-2 and V is TRBV6-1; 10 bases are shared with TRBD1. The V gene's germline CDR1 is MNHNS and CDR2 SASEGT. J gave up 4 bases and V 5 bases, and 10 bases lay outside the gene matches. This CDR3 has 16 residues. As DNA, the CDR3 is TGTGCCAGCAGTTACCTCCGGACAGGGGGTAGCTATGGCTACACCTTC. Translating gives CASSYLRTGGSYGYTF.

With respect to this clonotype: Possible read error: a much larger clone is one base away. The chain couples TRBV10-1 to TRBJ2-1; D call uncertain. The CDR3 has 15 residues. Germline CDR1 and CDR2: WNHNN and SYGVQD (reference sequence). The V end lost 3 bases, the J end lost 6 bases, and 15 bases lay between the germline ends. The CDR3 DNA is TGCGCCAGCAGTGAAGTCGCGGAAGGCTGCAATGAGCAGTTCTTC. Its translation: CASSEVAEGCNEQFF.

This clonotype came up a few times. The chain uses TRBV7-9 and TRBJ1-1, with D perhaps matching TRBD1 (6 bases). Per germline, CDR1 SEHNR and CDR2 FQNEAQ (reference sequence). V was shortened by 4 bases and J by 4 bases, with 13 bases between the two germline ends. The CDR3 contains 14 residues. This CDR3 reads CASSYTRGATEAFF. The CDR3 DNA is TGTGCCAGCAGCTATACCCGGGGGGCCACTGAAGCTTTCTTT. Combining the CDR3 with reference TRBV7-9 and TRBJ1-1 gives the whole variable domain DTGVSQNPRHKITKRGQNVTFRCDPISEHNRLYWYRQTLGQGPEFLTYFQNEAQLEKSRLLSDRFSAERPKGSFSTLEIQRTEQGDSAMYLCASSYTRGATEAFFGQGTRLTVV.

This clonotype was found many times. The chain joins TRBV28 to TRBJ1-1; a possible D gene is TRBD1 (5 bases). This CDR3 contains 14 residues. V shed 2 bases and J shed 2 bases, with 9 bases lying between them. Germline CDR1 reads MDHEN; CDR2 reads SYDVKM. In DNA form, the CDR3 reads TGTGCCAGCAGTTTACCGGGACCTAACACTGAAGCTTTCTTT. Residues: CASSLPGPNTEAFF.

This clonotype was detected ten times or more. As DNA, the CDR3 is TGTGCCAGCAGCTATCGGACTAGCGGGTACGAGCAGTACTTC. Protein: CASSYRTSGYEQYF. The chain is built from TRBV11-2 and TRBJ2-7; 11 bases fit TRBD2. There are 14 residues in the CDR3. J gave up 4 bases and V 4 bases, and 3 bases lay outside the gene matches. Germline V gene data show CDR1 as SGHAT and CDR2 as FQNNGV.

The gene calls are TRBV30 and TRBJ2-7; 9 nucleotides line up with TRBD1. The CDR3 runs to 14 residues. V shed 7 bases and J 2 bases; nucleotides not matched to a gene: 9. Looked up from germline, CDR1 is GTSNPN and CDR2 is SVGIG (reference sequence). The CDR3 spells CAYIHGQGTYEQYF. The CDR3 DNA follows: TGTGCCTACATCCACGGACAGGGGACCTACGAGCAGTACTTC.

The chain links TRBV2 to TRBJ2-5; D gene ambiguous. Germline lookup yields CDR1 SNHLY and CDR2 FYNNEI. The CDR3 runs to 15 residues. V was shortened by 6 bases and J by 1 base, with 15 bases between the two germline ends. The CDR3 is CASSLGMGRQETQYF. The CDR3, as DNA: TGTGCCAGCAGCCTAGGTATGGGCCGCCAAGAGACCCAGTACTTC. Complete variable domain (other parts from reference TRBV2 and TRBJ2-5): EPEVTQTPSHQVTQMGQEVILRCVPISNHLYFYWYRQILGQKVEFLVSFYNNEISEKSEIFDDQFSVERPDGSNFTLKIRSTKLEDSAMYFCASSLGMGRQETQYFGPGTRLLVL.

Only a few counts were recorded for this clonotype. This sequence joins TRBV13 and TRBJ2-7; a possible D gene is TRBD2 (5 bases). The germline gives CDR1 PRHDT, CDR2 FYEKMQ (reference sequence). Trimming removed 5 bases at V and 5 bases at J, with 16 bases between. This CDR3 is built from 14 residues. CDR3 residues: CASSPGGVVHEQYF. Here the CDR3 DNA reads TGTGCCAGCAGCCCTGGAGGAGTGGTACACGAGCAGTACTTC.

J is TRBJ1-2 and V is TRBV6-1; no reliable D call. The V end lost 6 bases, the J end lost 7 bases, and 9 bases lay between the germline ends. Germline lookup yields CDR1 MNHNS and CDR2 SASEGT. This CDR3 is 11 amino acids long. The CDR3 region is CASRVGSGYTF. In DNA form, the CDR3 reads TGTGCCAGCAGGGTAGGAAGTGGCTACACCTTC.